The sequence of this T cell receptor (beta chain) was determined in a study of cytomegalovirus exposure and HLA in healthy donors. Study-wide results and caveats: Altogether, about 160 TCR beta chains were recorded as cytomegalovirus-associated.

This CDR3 comprises 15 residues. CDR1 and CDR2 from the germline V gene are SGDLS and YYNGEE. The PCR ran on 60 Vbeta and 13 Jbeta primers. This table comes from immunoSEQ multiplex PCR, and its TCRdb copy is limited to in-frame clones, with some not included. The data hold 120,000 to 150,000 clones, with 60% to 85% observed a single time. Points on this clone: Its target is not known.

Input material: PBMCs. The chain joins TRBV9 to TRBJ2-5; TRBD2 matches 9 bases. Near its end, the DNA agrees better with TRBJ2-7, so the J call may be wrong. The receptor comes from a man aged 40-50 years in good health and CMV-seropositive. In nucleotides, the CDR3 is TGTGCCAGCAGCGTAGTAGGCGGGGGGGTGTCCGAGCAGTACTTC. Its protein product is CASSVVGGGVSEQYF.